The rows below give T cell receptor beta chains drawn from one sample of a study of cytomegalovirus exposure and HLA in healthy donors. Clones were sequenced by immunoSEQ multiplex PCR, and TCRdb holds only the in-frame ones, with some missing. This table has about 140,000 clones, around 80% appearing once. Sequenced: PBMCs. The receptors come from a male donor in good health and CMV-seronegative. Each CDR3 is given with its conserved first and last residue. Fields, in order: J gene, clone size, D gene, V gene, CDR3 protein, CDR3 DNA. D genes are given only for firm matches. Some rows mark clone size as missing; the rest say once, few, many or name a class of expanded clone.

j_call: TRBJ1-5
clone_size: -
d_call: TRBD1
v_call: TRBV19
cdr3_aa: CASSISGGQAGNQPQHF
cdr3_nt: TGTGCCAGTAGTATTTCAGGGGGACAGGCTGGGAATCAGCCCCAGCATTTT

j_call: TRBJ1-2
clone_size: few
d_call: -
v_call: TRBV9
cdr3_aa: CASSVGAGENYGYTF
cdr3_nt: TGTGCCAGCAGCGTAGGGGCAGGGGAGAACTATGGCTACACCTTC

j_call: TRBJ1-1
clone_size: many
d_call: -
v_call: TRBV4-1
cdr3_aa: CASSLVTSGQTEAFF
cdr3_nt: TGCGCCAGCAGCCTAGTAACTAGCGGACAGACTGAAGCTTTCTTT

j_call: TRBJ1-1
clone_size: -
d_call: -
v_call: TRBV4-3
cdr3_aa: CASSQDFEGDTEAFF
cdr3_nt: TGCGCCAGCAGCCAAGATTTCGAGGGGGACACTGAAGCTTTCTTT

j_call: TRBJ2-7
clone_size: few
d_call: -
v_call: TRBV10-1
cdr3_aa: CASSVAETGEQYF
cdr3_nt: TGCGCCAGCAGTGTCGCAGAAACGGGGGAGCAGTACTTC

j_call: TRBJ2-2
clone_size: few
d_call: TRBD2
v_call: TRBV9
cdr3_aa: CASSALAGGPGGELFF
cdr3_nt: TGTGCCAGCAGCGCTCTAGCGGGGGGGCCGGGCGGGGAGCTGTTTTTT

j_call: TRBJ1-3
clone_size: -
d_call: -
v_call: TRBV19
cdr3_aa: CASSDRNGNTIYF
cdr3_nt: TGTGCCAGTAGCGACAGAAACGGGAACACCATATATTTT

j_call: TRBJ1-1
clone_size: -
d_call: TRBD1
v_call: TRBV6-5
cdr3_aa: CASKITGDEAFF
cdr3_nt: TGTGCCAGCAAAATCACAGGGGACGAAGCTTTCTTT

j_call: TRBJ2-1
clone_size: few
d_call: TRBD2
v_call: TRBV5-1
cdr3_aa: CASSYGWTSGGPNEQFF
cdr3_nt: TGCGCCAGCAGCTACGGCTGGACTAGCGGGGGGCCCAATGAGCAGTTCTTC

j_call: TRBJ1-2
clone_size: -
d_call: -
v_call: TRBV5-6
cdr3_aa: CASSFVIPDNYGYTF
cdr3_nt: TGTGCCAGCAGCTTCGTAATCCCAGATAACTATGGCTACACCTTC

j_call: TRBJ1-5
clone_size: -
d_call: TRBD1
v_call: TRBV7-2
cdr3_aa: CASSLVTGGNQPQHF
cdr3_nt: TGTGCCAGCAGCTTAGTTACAGGGGGCAATCAGCCCCAGCATTTT

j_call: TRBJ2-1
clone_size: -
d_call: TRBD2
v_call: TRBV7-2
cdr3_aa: CASSRLAGLYNEQFF
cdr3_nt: TGTGCCAGCAGCAGACTAGCGGGGCTCTACAATGAGCAGTTCTTC

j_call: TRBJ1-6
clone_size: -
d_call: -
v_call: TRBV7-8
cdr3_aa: CASTVSYNSPLHF
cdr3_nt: TGTGCCAGCACCGTATCCTATAATTCACCCCTCCACTTT

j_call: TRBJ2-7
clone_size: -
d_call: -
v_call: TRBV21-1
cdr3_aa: CASSKIGTVSSYEQYF
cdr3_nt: TGTGCCAGCAGCAAGATAGGGACAGTAAGCTCCTACGAGCAGTACTTC

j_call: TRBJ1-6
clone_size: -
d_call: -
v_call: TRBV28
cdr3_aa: CASSLYRLISPLHF
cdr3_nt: TGTGCCAGCAGTTTGTACAGGTTAATATCACCCCTCCACTTT

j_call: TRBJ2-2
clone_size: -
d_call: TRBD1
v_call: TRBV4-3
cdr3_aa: CASSRTGNDGELFF
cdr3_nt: TGCGCCAGCAGCCGGACAGGGAACGACGGGGAGCTGTTTTTT

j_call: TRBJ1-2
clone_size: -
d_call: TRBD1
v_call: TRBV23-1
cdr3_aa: CASSRKGAGGYTF
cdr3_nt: TGCGCCAGCAGTCGTAAGGGGGCGGGAGGCTACACCTTC

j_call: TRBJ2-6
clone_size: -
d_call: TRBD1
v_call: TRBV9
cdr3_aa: CASSTRTGPGANVLTF
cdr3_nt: TGTGCCAGCAGCACCCGGACAGGTCCCGGGGCCAACGTCCTGACTTTC

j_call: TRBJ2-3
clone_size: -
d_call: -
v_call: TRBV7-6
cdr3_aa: CASSLGGPGDTQYF
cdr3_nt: TGTGCCAGCAGCTTAGGGGGGCCCGGAGATACGCAGTATTTT

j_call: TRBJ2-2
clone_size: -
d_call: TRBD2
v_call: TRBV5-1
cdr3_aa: CASSLGRGGANTGELFF
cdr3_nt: TGCGCCAGCAGCTTGGGACGCGGGGGGGCCAACACCGGGGAGCTGTTTTTT

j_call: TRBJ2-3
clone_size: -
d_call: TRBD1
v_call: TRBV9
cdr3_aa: CASSLWGQDLGTDTQYF
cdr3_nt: TGTGCCAGCAGCCTCTGGGGACAGGATCTTGGCACAGATACGCAGTATTTT

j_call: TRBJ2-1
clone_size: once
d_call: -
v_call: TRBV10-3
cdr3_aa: CAIKDTAYNEQFF
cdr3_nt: TGTGCCATCAAGGACACGGCCTACAATGAGCAGTTCTTC

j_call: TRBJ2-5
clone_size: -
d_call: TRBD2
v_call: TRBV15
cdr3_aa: CATSPKDGRAGETQYF
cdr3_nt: TGTGCCACCAGCCCAAAGGATGGGAGGGCCGGAGAGACCCAGTACTTC